This T cell receptor beta chain was sequenced in a study of human T cells and chemical hapten exposure (dated by TCRdb to the early 2020s). Looking at the study overall: For sensitization, 2% DPC in acetone was applied to an approximately 2 cm by approximately 2 cm area of upper inner arm skin. Throughout the study period of roughly 24 weeks, patients also received therapeutic DPC doses to the scalp every week. Patch testing was done on the upper back using Finn chambers containing 0.01% DPC, and results were scored after 6 days according to International Contact Dermatitis Research Group standards. Most of the patients in the cohort were female, and the cohort covered alopecia areata with under or over 50% scalp involvement, alopecia totalis and alopecia universalis. Libraries were combined into a pool for sequencing, and differences in TCR yield between samples came mainly from small differences in library volumes within the pool. Peripheral blood TCR repertoire changes were tracked in vivo in alopecia patients during primary and secondary sensitization to the hapten diphenylcyclopropenone (DPC). Blood samples were taken from patients before sensitization (week 0) and then at 2, 6 and about 24 weeks after DPC sensitization. Nearly 30 alopecia patients provided blood for TCR sequencing at one to four time points (pre-sensitization, 2, 6 and 24 weeks). What the work shows at the level of the full study, not this receptor alone: Repeated subsampling changed both the strength of the expansion versus patch-test correlation and the threshold at which that correlation became significant. A positive correlation was found between the number of PT1 expanded TCRs and patch test score, with significance reached at thresholds 8, 16 and 32 but not 4. Expanded TCRs formed significantly more large CDR3 similarity clusters than pre-sensitization or healthy control sets, consistent with antigen-driven responses. DPC sensitization did not change how many TCRs were above 1 in 1000 frequency, and no evidence was found of alterations in global repertoire structure. All patients had alopecia, a presumed autoimmune disease, so their immune response might differ from that of healthy individuals.

The sample holds many counts of this clonotype. Its binding antigen is unknown. Nothing much larger sits one base from this clone, and base qualities are not available. Libraries were built with RACE. The listed sequencing device is NextSeq 500. Library preparation attached unique molecular identifiers to individual cDNA molecules for quantitative, reproducible TCR counting. For every blood RNA sample, sequencing covered both the TCR alpha and TCR beta chains. On the authors' methods: A median of about 87,000 TCRs per sample was observed, with a range of about 20,000 to 700,000. V, J and CDR3 annotation of the TCR reads was performed with the Decombinator software suite. For PS versus PT1 abundance plots, all samples were subsampled to the same number of TCRs (28,000). TCRs were defined as expanded if absent before sensitization and observed at least eight times at the 2-week time point. The public reads were run again by TCRdb, first through fastp at Q25 and then through MiXCR, and only productive beta chains were kept. Rows with a matching CDR3 protein are joined into one entry that keeps the most common DNA and genes. V and J calls and clone size were set by TCRdb, not the authors. Within this sample are approximately 350,000 distinct CDR3 sequences, with just under 6.5% of them counted one time only. The ten top clones hold roughly 5.4% of the sample.

For CDR1 and CDR2, the germline V gene (reference sequence) lists DFQATT and SNEGSKA. The V and J ends are trimmed by 3 bases and 5 bases, leaving 10 bases between them. Spanning cysteine to phenylalanine, the CDR3 consists of 12 amino acids. Only the CDR3 DNA is retained, 36 bases long and in frame from the first base. The time point label of this sample denotes: patch test 2, 6 weeks after DPC sensitization. The treatment or condition label corresponds to: therapeutic diphenylcyclopropenone sensitization with weekly scalp DPC. Blood at each patch-test visit was drawn before the patch test was applied. To be eligible, patients had to be aged 18 to 70, diagnosed with alopecia and judged suitable for DPC therapy, while pregnant patients were excluded. Unfractionated whole blood was collected in Tempus Blood RNA tubes, and total RNA was extracted from that blood.

The sequence was collected from a woman younger than 30 with alopecia areata. Some clones in this sample may be carry-over from other donors' samples. The chain couples TRBV20-1 to TRBJ1-2, with a weak D call of TRBD1 (6 bases match). The specimen comprised whole blood, sampled in connection with sensitization to the hapten diphenylcyclopropenone (DPC). The DNA sequence is TGCAGTGCTAGCGCCAGGGGATATGGCTACACCTTC. It translates to CSASARGYGYTF.